Here is one T cell receptor (beta chain) with its context. Trimming removed 1 base at V and 6 bases at J, with 12 bases between. The germline V gene has CDR1 SEHNR and CDR2 FQNEAQ (reference sequence). This CDR3 is 14 amino acids long. This specimen comes from a study of sequential checkpoint blockade in melanoma. Looking at the study overall: Patients were randomized 1:1 to nivolumab-then-ipilimumab or ipilimumab-then-nivolumab first-line. Each arm's sequence ended with maintenance nivolumab.

Clones were read by immunoSEQ multiplex PCR, and TCRdb kept only the in-frame ones, dropping some. The data contain some 17,000 clones, approximately 81% of them seen just once; the ten biggest clones take up roughly 35%. The treatment denotes: randomized to nivolumab then ipilimumab (arm A) or the reverse (arm B). No patient had prior DNA-damaging chemotherapy. From thawed PBMCs, live CD3+CD8+ cells negative for CD19 and CD56 were sorted. This specimen was CD8+ T cells sorted from blood (inferred from file names), taken from a patient given nivolumab and ipilimumab in sequence. This clonotype originated in a human donor with melanoma. The genes are TRBV7-9 and TRBJ1-1, with a weak D call TRBD1 (5 bases). The CDR3, as DNA: TGTGCCAGCAGCTTAGAACAGACAGTCGCTGAAGCTTTCTTT. Protein product: CASSLEQTVAEAFF.